The table lists the clone carrying this T cell receptor delta chain with a few counts. The antigen remains unidentified. This specimen belongs to a study of Vδ1+ human thymocytes. Study findings and constraints: Thymic TRG and TRD repertoires appeared highly polyclonal.

Extracted RNA was reverse transcribed into cDNA. Pooled V-gene forward primers with one constant-region reverse primer generated the CDR3 amplicons by multiplex PCR. TCRdb repeated clone calling on the multiplex PCR reads with CATT. The data hold some 54,000 delta-chain clones, with approximately 15% observed a single time. This CDR3 is 21 amino acids long. The J segment lost 4 bases and the V segment lost 0 bases, leaving 21 bases of the junction unmatched. Germline V CDR1 and CDR2: TSWWSYY, QGS. Between roughly 97% and 99.6% of sorted thymocytes were Vdelta1+. This sequence originates from a boy in the first two years of life who had congenital heart surgery. The sequenced sample consisted of Vdelta1+ gamma-delta thymocytes from the thymus. Subset meaning: FACS-sorted CD3+ TCRalphabeta- TCRVdelta1+ TCRVdelta2- thymocytes. This chain joins TRDV1 and TRDJ1, with 9 positions matching TRDD3. The CDR3 sequence: CALGELNRNLPLLGEGDKLIF. The CDR3 DNA follows: TGTGCTCTTGGGGAACTAAATCGAAACCTACCTTTACTGGGGGAGGGCGATAAACTCATCTTT.